One and the same sample provided the 31 T cell receptor beta chains below, sequenced in a study of blood T cell repertoires in COVID-19. Method: immunoSEQ multiplex PCR; TCRdb's copy keeps in-frame clones and lacks some. The table records approximately 220,000 clones, approximately 92% of them present only once. The specimen sequenced was PBMCs or T cells enriched from blood (not recorded which). Receptor source: a young woman in a cohort exposed to, infected with or recovered from COVID-19 (not recorded which).

The chain has TRBV11-2 and TRBJ2-7; D possibly corresponds to TRBD1 (7 bases). With 5 bases removed from V and 3 bases from J, the gap between germline ends came to 20 bases. Germline CDR1 and CDR2: SGHAT and FQNNGV. CDR3 size: 16 residues. Written as DNA, the CDR3 is TGTGCCAGCAGCAAGGACGACAGGGAGGTCTTCTACGAGCAGTACTTC. It is translated as CASSKDDREVFYEQYF.

This rearrangement joins TRBV7-6 to TRBJ2-7; 8 positions agree with TRBD1. Unmatched junction bases numbered 11, after V lost 6 bases and J lost 4 bases. The CDR3 covers 15 residues. Per the germline V gene, CDR1 is SGHVS and CDR2 is FNYEAQ. The CDR3 DNA follows: TGTGCCAGCAGTCCCAGCTCGCAGGGGGCGTACGAGCAGTACTTC. It yields the protein CASSPSSQGAYEQYF.

V and J are TRBV6-5 and TRBJ1-1; D unclear. V lost 8 bases to trimming and J lost 1 base, with 8 bases between them. The CDR3 length is 12 residues. Germline V gives CDR1 MNHEY, CDR2 SVGAGI. This chain's CDR3 is CASLRGNTEAFF. CDR3 nucleotides: TGTGCCAGCCTCCGGGGGAACACTGAAGCTTTCTTT.

This clone turned up a few times. The V gene is TRBV19, the J gene TRBJ2-5; TRBD1 agrees at 9 bases. Germline CDR1 is LNHDA and CDR2 is SQIVND (reference sequence). Trimming at V came to 3 bases and at J to 4 bases, leaving 6 bases not matched to a gene. The CDR3 has 15 amino acids. CDR3 amino acids: CASSIFRTGAETQYF. CDR3 nucleotides: TGTGCCAGTAGTATCTTCCGGACAGGGGCAGAGACCCAGTACTTC.

V is TRBV4-1 and J is TRBJ1-5, with 7 nucleotides matching TRBD1. This CDR3 has 15 residues. Germline V gene lookup returns CDR1 MGHRA and CDR2 YSYEKL. V was clipped by 2 bases and J by 3 bases; unmatched bases: 4. The CDR3 bases are TGCGCCAGCAGCCAACCCACAGGGGACAATCAGCCCCAGCATTTT. Amino acid sequence: CASSQPTGDNQPQHF.

V usage is TRBV6-5 and J usage is TRBJ2-5; no definite D call. Trimming pared 7 bases from V and 4 bases from J, leaving 13 bases between. Germline loops: CDR1 MNHEY, CDR2 SVGAGI. The CDR3 sequence is 13 residues long. CDR3 nucleotide sequence: TGTGCCAGCACGCGCGCCCCAGGAGAGACCCAGTACTTC. Amino acid sequence: CASTRAPGETQYF.

V and J are TRBV5-5 and TRBJ1-2; possible D gene TRBD1, 5 bases. The CDR3 is 15 amino acids. Trimming pared 3 bases from V and 4 bases from J, leaving 16 bases between. CDR1 SGHKS and CDR2 YYEKEE come from the germline V gene (reference sequence). DNA of the CDR3: TGTGCCAGCAGCTCAGGGCCCCGCCGCCCCTATGGCTACACCTTC. This sequence encodes CASSSGPRRPYGYTF.

The J gene is TRBJ1-2, the V gene TRBV9; no reliable D call. V lost 0 bases and J lost 1, with 10 bases in between. This CDR3 is 15 amino acids long. Germline assignment: CDR1 SGDLS and CDR2 YYNGEE. The CDR3 coding sequence is TGTGCCAGCAGCGTAGTAGACTCCTTTAACTATGGCTACACCTTC. It yields the protein CASSVVDSFNYGYTF.

This chain links TRBV13 with TRBJ2-1; 10 nucleotides align to TRBD2. The ends lost 6 bases at V and 1 base at J; junction bases unmatched: 9. The CDR3 has 17 residues. In germline, CDR1 is PRHDT, CDR2 FYEKMQ (reference sequence). The CDR3 sequence: CASSSRLAGLSYNEQFF. The DNA of the CDR3 is TGTGCCAGCAGTTCCAGACTAGCGGGTCTGTCCTACAATGAGCAGTTCTTC. Looking up the rest from reference TRBV13 and TRBJ2-1 gives the full variable domain: AAGVIQSPRHLIKEKRETATLKCYPIPRHDTVYWYQQGPGQDPQFLISFYEKMQSDKGSIPDRFSAQQFSDYHSELNMSSLELGDSALYFCASSSRLAGLSYNEQFFGPGTRLTVL.

The chain links TRBV7-6 to TRBJ1-1; D gene uncertain. Trimming shortened V by 5 bases and J by 0 bases, and 7 bases separated the two germline ends. Germline V lookup: CDR1 SGHVS, CDR2 FNYEAQ. The CDR3 contains 13 residues. The CDR3 DNA follows: TGTGCCAGCAGCCGCGGGATGAACACTGAAGCTTTCTTT. Its translation: CASSRGMNTEAFF.

V gene TRBV18 combines with J gene TRBJ2-7, with TRBD2 matching 13 bases. This CDR3 region has 15 residues. Germline-derived CDR1 and CDR2 are KGHSH and LQKENI. The V gene end was trimmed by 4 bases and the J gene end by 1 base; junction bases not matched to a gene: 1. CDR3 nucleotide sequence: TGTGCCAGCTCACGGACTAGCGGGAGTTCCTACGAGCAGTACTTC. Amino acid sequence: CASSRTSGSSYEQYF.

The rearrangement links TRBV5-1 to TRBJ2-5, with D maybe TRBD2 (6 bases). Germline CDR1 is SGHRS and CDR2 is YFSETQ. The germline V and J ends were trimmed by 2 bases and 0 bases, with 14 bases remaining between them. The CDR3 loop spans 16 amino acids. DNA of the CDR3: TGCGCCAGCAGCTTCCCGGGACTCCAGTACCAAGAGACCCAGTACTTC. Its protein is CASSFPGLQYQETQYF.

The rearrangement uses TRBV5-1 and TRBJ1-4, with 7 positions matching TRBD1. Germline V lookup: CDR1 SGHRS, CDR2 YFSETQ. V lost 4 bases and J lost 4; bases outside the gene matches: 10. The CDR3 extends over 16 amino acids. DNA of the CDR3: TGCGCCAGCAGCCCCGAGACCGACAGGGTTAATGAAAAACTGTTTTTT. Translating gives CASSPETDRVNEKLFF.

This chain joins TRBV7-9 and TRBJ2-7; weak D call: TRBD2 (6 bases). Trimming left V 4 bases short and J 7 bases short, with 14 bases between. The CDR3 spans 13 residues. The germline gives CDR1 SEHNR, CDR2 FQNEAQ (reference sequence). CDR3 sequence: CASSSGRSGEQYF. The CDR3 DNA reads as TGTGCCAGCAGCTCCGGGAGATCAGGAGAGCAGTACTTC.

A few counts support this clone. J is TRBJ2-7 and V is TRBV6-6; D is undetermined. There are 14 residues in the CDR3. V was cut by 7 bases and J by 2 bases, with 15 bases left in between. Germline-derived CDR1 and CDR2 are MNHNY and SVGAGI (reference sequence). The DNA of the CDR3 is TGTGCCAGCATCCTTGATGCAGGTCCCTACGAGCAGTACTTC. It codes for CASILDAGPYEQYF.

J is TRBJ2-5 and V is TRBV18, with D possibly matching TRBD1 (7 bases). The CDR3 is made up of 15 amino acids. Trimming took 1 base from V and 2 from J, leaving 11 bases between them. Germline CDR1 KGHSH, CDR2 LQKENI. The CDR3 bases are TGTGCCAGCTCACCACAGGCAGGGGGGCAAGAGACCCAGTACTTC. This gives the protein CASSPQAGGQETQYF.

This chain connects TRBV28 to TRBJ1-3, with 9 bases fitting TRBD1. The J segment lost 2 bases and the V segment lost 4 bases, leaving 9 bases of the junction unmatched. This CDR3 is 17 amino acids long. Germline V lookup: CDR1 MDHEN, CDR2 SYDVKM. The CDR3 DNA reads TGTGCCAGCAGTTCCGGACAGGGGATACTTGCTGGAAACACCATATATTTT. Amino acids: CASSSGQGILAGNTIYF.

The chain employs TRBV24-1 and TRBJ2-3; 10 bases match TRBD1. This CDR3 has 16 residues. The germline CDR1 and CDR2 sequences are KGHDR and SFDVKD. V was clipped by 4 bases and J by 1 base; unmatched bases: 4. The CDR3 protein is CATSDLGQGGTDTQYF. CDR3 in DNA: TGTGCCACCAGTGACCTTGGACAGGGGGGCACAGATACGCAGTATTTT.

This chain joins TRBV5-1 and TRBJ1-1, with TRBD1 as a possible D gene (5 bases). In germline, CDR1 is SGHRS, CDR2 YFSETQ. This CDR3 has 17 amino acids. Between the trimmed V and J ends, which lost 0 bases and 6 bases, there was a span of 21 bases. For the CDR3, the DNA is TGCGCCAGCAGCTTGGACGGATTCGCGGGGGGAGGGTCTGAAGCTTTCTTT. Its protein product is CASSLDGFAGGGSEAFF.

This clone has only a few counts. The rearrangement joins TRBV4-2 to TRBJ2-7, with 7 nucleotides matching TRBD2. V lost 1 base, J lost 4 bases, and 1 base stayed unmatched. The V gene's germline CDR1 is LGHNA and CDR2 YNFKEQ. The CDR3 has 13 amino acids. CDR3 in amino acids: CASSQASGYEQYF. In DNA form, the CDR3 reads TGTGCCAGCAGCCAAGCTAGCGGTTACGAGCAGTACTTC.

This clone was observed once. The chain combines TRBV24-1 with TRBJ1-2, with D unclear. V lost 4 bases to trimming and J lost 3 bases, with 8 bases between them. The CDR3 extends over 13 amino acids. In germline, CDR1 is KGHDR, CDR2 SFDVKD. The CDR3 spells CATSEAGDYGYTF. CDR3 nucleotides: TGTGCCACCAGTGAAGCAGGCGACTATGGCTACACCTTC.

This chain joins TRBV28 and TRBJ1-5; D is unclear. Germline CDR1 reads MDHEN; CDR2 reads SYDVKM. The CDR3 runs to 14 residues. V lost 10 bases to trimming and J lost 0 bases, with 13 bases between them. Written as DNA, the CDR3 is TGTGCCAACGCGGGGAGATATAGCAATCAGCCCCAGCATTTT. This encodes CANAGRYSNQPQHF.

The V call is TRBV2, the J call TRBJ2-3, with D tentatively TRBD2 (5 bases). The CDR3 covers 12 residues. Germline-derived CDR1 and CDR2 are SNHLY and FYNNEI. V lost 7 bases and J 8 bases, leaving 13 bases between the germline ends. For the CDR3, the DNA is TGTGCCAGCACTAAGACGGAGGTTACGCAGTATTTT. Translating it yields CASTKTEVTQYF.

This rearrangement joins TRBV7-2 to TRBJ2-2; D uncertain. V shed 5 bases and J shed 7 bases, with 8 bases lying between them. Germline V gene lookup returns CDR1 SGHTA and CDR2 FQGNSA. The length of the CDR3 is 12 residues. The CDR3 protein is CASSPRGGELFF. CDR3 DNA sequence: TGTGCCAGCAGCCCACGAGGCGGGGAGCTGTTTTTT.

J is TRBJ2-5 and V is TRBV28; D is undetermined. The CDR3 sequence is 14 residues long. The ends were cut back, 7 bases at V and 1 base at J, with 13 bases in the middle. In germline, CDR1 is MDHEN, CDR2 SYDVKM. The CDR3 region has the DNA TGTGCCAGCACCACAACCGGAGTCCAAGAGACCCAGTACTTC. It translates to CASTTTGVQETQYF.

This clone has a handful of counts. The rearrangement links TRBV10-1 to TRBJ2-7, with a possible D match to TRBD2 (5 bases). V was shortened by 0 bases and J by 5 bases, with 11 bases between the two germline ends. The CDR3 length is 14 residues. The V gene's germline CDR1 is WNHNN and CDR2 SYGVQD (reference sequence). CDR3 coding DNA: TGCGCCAGCAGTGAGTCGTTCGAGGGCCACGAGCAGTACTTC. It encodes CASSESFEGHEQYF.

The chain has TRBV9 and TRBJ2-2, with a possible D match to TRBD1 (6 bases). This CDR3 region has 16 residues. The V gene lost 3 bases and the J gene lost 0 bases, with 12 bases spanning the gap. Germline V gene lookup returns CDR1 SGDLS and CDR2 YYNGEE. The CDR3 region is CASSARQASNTGELFF. The CDR3 DNA is TGTGCCAGCAGCGCCAGACAGGCGTCGAACACCGGGGAGCTGTTTTTT.

The chain carries TRBV15 and TRBJ2-1, with D possibly matching TRBD1 (5 bases). The V and J ends lost 0 bases and 7 bases respectively, with 10 bases between them. Germline loops: CDR1 LNHNV, CDR2 YYDKDF (reference sequence). This CDR3 is 14 amino acids long. The CDR3 DNA reads as TGTGCCACCAGCAGAGATGTGGGGCAAAATGAGCAGTTCTTC. Residues: CATSRDVGQNEQFF. The variable domain in full, completed from reference TRBV15 and TRBJ2-1, reads DAMVIQNPRYQVTQFGKPVTLSCSQTLNHNVMYWYQQKSSQAPKLLFHYYDKDFNNEADTPDNFQSRRPNTSFCFLDIRSPGLGDTAMYLCATSRDVGQNEQFFGPGTRLTVL.

V and J are TRBV2 and TRBJ1-3; weak D call: TRBD1 (5 bases). Germline-derived CDR1 and CDR2 are SNHLY and FYNNEI. The CDR3 runs 14 residues. Trimming stripped 1 base from V and 7 bases from J, with 11 bases between. The CDR3 reads CASSEGQGTNTIYF. As DNA, the CDR3 is TGTGCCAGCAGTGAAGGGCAGGGAACGAACACCATATATTTT. Together with reference TRBV2 and TRBJ1-3, the CDR3 gives the full variable domain: EPEVTQTPSHQVTQMGQEVILRCVPISNHLYFYWYRQILGQKVEFLVSFYNNEISEKSEIFDDQFSVERPDGSNFTLKIRSTKLEDSAMYFCASSEGQGTNTIYFGEGSWLTVV.

This chain joins TRBV18 and TRBJ2-1; the match to TRBD2 covers 7 bases. This CDR3 has 15 amino acids. Germline lookup yields CDR1 KGHSH and CDR2 LQKENI. V was pared by 3 bases and J by 3 bases, with 5 bases of the junction left unmatched. The CDR3, as DNA: TGTGCCAGCTCACCGGCCCAGCGGGGCTACAATGAGCAGTTCTTC. Residues: CASSPAQRGYNEQFF.

This clone was seen a few times. The V call is TRBV5-1, the J call TRBJ1-2, with TRBD1 matching over 7 bases. There are 13 residues in the CDR3. Germline lookup yields CDR1 SGHRS and CDR2 YFSETQ. With 3 bases clipped from V and 5 bases from J, the junction kept 4 bases outside the gene matches. The CDR3, as DNA: TGCGCCAGCAGCTCCACAGGGGTTTATGGCTACACCTTC. Translated: CASSSTGVYGYTF.